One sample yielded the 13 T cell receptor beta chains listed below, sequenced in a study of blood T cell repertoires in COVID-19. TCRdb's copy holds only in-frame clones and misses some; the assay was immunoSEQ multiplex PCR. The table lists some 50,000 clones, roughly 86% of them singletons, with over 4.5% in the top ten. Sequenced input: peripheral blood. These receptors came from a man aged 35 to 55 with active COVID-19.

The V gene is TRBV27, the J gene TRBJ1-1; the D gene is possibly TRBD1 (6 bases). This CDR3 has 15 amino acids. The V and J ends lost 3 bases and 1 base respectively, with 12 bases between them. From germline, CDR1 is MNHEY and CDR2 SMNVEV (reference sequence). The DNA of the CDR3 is TGTGCCAGCAGTTTCAAGGGGGTGTCGAACACTGAAGCTTTCTTT. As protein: CASSFKGVSNTEAFF.

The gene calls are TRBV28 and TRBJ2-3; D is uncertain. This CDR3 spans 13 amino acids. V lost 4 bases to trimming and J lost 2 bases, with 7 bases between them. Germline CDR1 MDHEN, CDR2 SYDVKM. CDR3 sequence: CASSYSSTDTQYF. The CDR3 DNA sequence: TGTGCCAGCAGTTACAGTTCCACAGATACGCAGTATTTT.

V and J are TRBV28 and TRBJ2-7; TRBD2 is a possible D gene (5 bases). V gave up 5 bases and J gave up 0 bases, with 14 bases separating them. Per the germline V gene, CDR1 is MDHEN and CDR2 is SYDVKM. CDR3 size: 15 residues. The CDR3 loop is CASSPRGGFSYEQYF. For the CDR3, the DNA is TGTGCCAGCAGTCCCCGAGGCGGGTTCTCCTACGAGCAGTACTTC.

DNA for the CDR3: TGCGCCAGCAGCTTGGAAGGACAGGGGTCTAACTATGGCTACACCTTC. It codes for CASSLEGQGSNYGYTF. The V and J genes are TRBV5-1 and TRBJ1-2; 9 nucleotides agree with TRBD1. Germline V gene data show CDR1 as SGHRS and CDR2 as YFSETQ. CDR3 length: 16 amino acids. Trimming took 0 bases from V and 0 from J; bases not matched to a gene: 3.

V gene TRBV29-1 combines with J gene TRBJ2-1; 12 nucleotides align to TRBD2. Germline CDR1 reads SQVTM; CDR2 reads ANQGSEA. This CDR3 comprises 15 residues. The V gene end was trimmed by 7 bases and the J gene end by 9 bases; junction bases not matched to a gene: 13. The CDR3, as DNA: TGCAGCGCAGATAGACTAGCGGGAGAGAGGGGTGAGCAGTTCTTC. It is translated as CSADRLAGERGEQFF.

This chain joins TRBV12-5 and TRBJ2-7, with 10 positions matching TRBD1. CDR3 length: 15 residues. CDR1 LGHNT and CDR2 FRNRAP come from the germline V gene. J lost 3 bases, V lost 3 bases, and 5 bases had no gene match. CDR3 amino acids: CASGFVRDRGYEQYF. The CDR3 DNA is TGTGCTAGTGGTTTCGTCCGGGACAGGGGCTACGAGCAGTACTTC. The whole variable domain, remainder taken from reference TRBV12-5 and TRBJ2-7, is DARVTQTPRHKVTEMGQEVTMRCQPILGHNTVFWYRQTMMQGLELLAYFRNRAPLDDSGMPKDRFSAEMPDATLATLKIQPSEPRDSAVYFCASGFVRDRGYEQYFGPGTRLTVT.

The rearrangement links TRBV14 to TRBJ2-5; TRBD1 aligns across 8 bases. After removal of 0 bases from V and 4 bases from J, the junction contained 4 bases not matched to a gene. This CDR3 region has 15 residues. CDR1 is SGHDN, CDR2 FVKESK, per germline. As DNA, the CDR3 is TGTGCCAGCAGCCAAGATCTGACAGGGGTAGAGACCCAGTACTTC. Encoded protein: CASSQDLTGVETQYF.

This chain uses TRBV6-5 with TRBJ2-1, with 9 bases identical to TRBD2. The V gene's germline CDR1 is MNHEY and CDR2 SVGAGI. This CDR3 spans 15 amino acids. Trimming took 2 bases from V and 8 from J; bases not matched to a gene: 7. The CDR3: CASSYRASGMHEQFF. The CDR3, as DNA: TGTGCCAGCAGTTACCGGGCTAGCGGGATGCATGAGCAGTTCTTC.

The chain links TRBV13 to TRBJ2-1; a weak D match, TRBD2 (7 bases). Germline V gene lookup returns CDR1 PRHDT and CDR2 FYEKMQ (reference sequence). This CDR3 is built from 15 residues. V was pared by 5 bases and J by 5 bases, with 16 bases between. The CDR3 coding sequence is TGTGCCAGCAGCGTCGGACGGCGGGGGCACAATGAGCAGTTCTTC. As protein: CASSVGRRGHNEQFF.

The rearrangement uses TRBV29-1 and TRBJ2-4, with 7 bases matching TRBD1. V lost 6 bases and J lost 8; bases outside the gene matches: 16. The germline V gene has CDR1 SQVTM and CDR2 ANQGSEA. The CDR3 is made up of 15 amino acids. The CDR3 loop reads CSVPADRVGSDIQYF. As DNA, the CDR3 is TGCAGCGTCCCCGCCGACAGGGTGGGGTCAGACATTCAGTACTTC. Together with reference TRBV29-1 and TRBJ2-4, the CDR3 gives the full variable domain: SAVISQKPSRDICQRGTSLTIQCQVDSQVTMMFWYRQQPGQSLTLIATANQGSEATYESGFVIDKFPISRPNLTFSTLTVSNMSPEDSSIYLCSVPADRVGSDIQYFGAGTRLSVL.

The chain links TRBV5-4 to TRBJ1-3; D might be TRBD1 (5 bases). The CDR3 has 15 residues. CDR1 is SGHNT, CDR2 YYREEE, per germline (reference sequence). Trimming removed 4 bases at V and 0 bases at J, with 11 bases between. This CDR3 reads CASSPGLRSGNTIYF. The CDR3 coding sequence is TGTGCCAGCAGCCCGGGACTCCGCTCTGGAAACACCATATATTTT.

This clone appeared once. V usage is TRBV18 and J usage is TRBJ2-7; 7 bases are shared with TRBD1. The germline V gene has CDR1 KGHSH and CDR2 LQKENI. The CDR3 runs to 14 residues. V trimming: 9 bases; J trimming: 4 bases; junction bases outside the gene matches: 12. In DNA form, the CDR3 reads TGTGCCAGTCATGGTAGAACAGGGGCGTACGAGCAGTACTTC. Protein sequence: CASHGRTGAYEQYF. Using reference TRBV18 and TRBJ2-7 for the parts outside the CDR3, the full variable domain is NAGVMQNPRHLVRRRGQEARLRCSPMKGHSHVYWYRQLPEEGLKFMVYLQKENIIDESGMPKERFSAEFPKEGPSILRIQQVVRGDSAAYFCASHGRTGAYEQYFGPGTRLTVT.

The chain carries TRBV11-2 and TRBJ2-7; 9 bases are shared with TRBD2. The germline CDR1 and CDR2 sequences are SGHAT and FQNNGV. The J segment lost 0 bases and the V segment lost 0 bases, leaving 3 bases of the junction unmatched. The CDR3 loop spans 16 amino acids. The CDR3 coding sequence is TGTGCCAGCAGCTTAGATGCGGGAGGGGGCTCCTACGAGCAGTACTTC. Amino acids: CASSLDAGGGSYEQYF.